Detailed here is one T cell receptor (beta chain). The antigen is not known. The data stem from a study of response to subunit inactivated influenza vaccine. Points from the study as a whole: New T cells are recruited in small numbers by each seasonal influenza vaccination, according to the authors' suggestion.

Unmatched junction bases numbered 7, after V lost 7 bases and J lost 3 bases. The CDR3 loop spans 13 amino acids. CDR1 and CDR2 (germline): SQVTM, ANQGSEA. TCRdb redid the calling of the RT-PCR reads with MiXCR, one entry per CDR3 protein. Of 750,000 to 850,000 distinct CDR3 sequences in the sample, roughly 20% were seen once. This receptor was obtained from a man between 50 and 59 years old who received an inactivated influenza vaccine. V and J are TRBV29-1 and TRBJ1-2; TRBD1 agrees at 8 bases. The source was PBMCs from blood, collected roughly 5 days after vaccination. CDR3: CSAGQGPDYGYTF. DNA of the CDR3: TGCAGCGCTGGACAGGGCCCGGACTATGGCTACACCTTC.